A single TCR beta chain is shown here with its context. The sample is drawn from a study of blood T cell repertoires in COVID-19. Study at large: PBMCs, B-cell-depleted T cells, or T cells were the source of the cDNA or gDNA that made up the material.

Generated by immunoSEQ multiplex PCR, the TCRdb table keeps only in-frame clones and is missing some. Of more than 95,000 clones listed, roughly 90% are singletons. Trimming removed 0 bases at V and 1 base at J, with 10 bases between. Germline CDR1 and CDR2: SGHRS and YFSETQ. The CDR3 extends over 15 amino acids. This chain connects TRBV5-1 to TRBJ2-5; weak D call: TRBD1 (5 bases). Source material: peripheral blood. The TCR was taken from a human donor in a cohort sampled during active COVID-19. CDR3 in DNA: TGCGCCAGCAGCTTGGCCTCAGGGATCCAAGAGACCCAGTACTTC. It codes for CASSLASGIQETQYF. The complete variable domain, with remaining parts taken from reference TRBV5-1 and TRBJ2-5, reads KAGVTQTPRYLIKTRGQQVTLSCSPISGHRSVSWYQQTPGQGLQFLFEYFSETQRNKGNFPGRFSGRQFSNSRSEMNVSTLELGDSALYLCASSLASGIQETQYFGPGTRLLVL.